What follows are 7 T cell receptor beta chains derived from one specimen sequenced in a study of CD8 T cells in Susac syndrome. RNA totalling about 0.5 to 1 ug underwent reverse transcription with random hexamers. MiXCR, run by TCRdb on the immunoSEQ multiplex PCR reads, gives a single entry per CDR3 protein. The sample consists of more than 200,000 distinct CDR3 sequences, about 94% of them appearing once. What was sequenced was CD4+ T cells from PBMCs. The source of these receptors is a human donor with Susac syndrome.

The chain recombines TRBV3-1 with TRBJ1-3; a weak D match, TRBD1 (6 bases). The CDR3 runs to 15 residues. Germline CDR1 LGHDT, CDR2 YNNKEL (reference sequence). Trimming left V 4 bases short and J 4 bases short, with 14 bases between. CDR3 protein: CASSPYQGTGNTIYF. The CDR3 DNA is TGTGCCAGCAGCCCATACCAAGGGACAGGAAACACCATATATTTT.

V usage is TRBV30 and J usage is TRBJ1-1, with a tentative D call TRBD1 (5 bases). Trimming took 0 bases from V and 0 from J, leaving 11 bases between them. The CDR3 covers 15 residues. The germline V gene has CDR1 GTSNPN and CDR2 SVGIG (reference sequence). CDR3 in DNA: TGTGCCTGGAGTGTAGTCCGACAGATGAACACTGAAGCTTTCTTT. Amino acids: CAWSVVRQMNTEAFF.

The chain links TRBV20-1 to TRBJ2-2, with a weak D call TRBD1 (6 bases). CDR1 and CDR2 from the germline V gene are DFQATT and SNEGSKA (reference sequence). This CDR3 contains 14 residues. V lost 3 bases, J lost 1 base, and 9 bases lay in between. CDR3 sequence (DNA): TGCAGTGCTAGGCCGGGACAGAACACCGGGGAGCTGTTTTTT. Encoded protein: CSARPGQNTGELFF.

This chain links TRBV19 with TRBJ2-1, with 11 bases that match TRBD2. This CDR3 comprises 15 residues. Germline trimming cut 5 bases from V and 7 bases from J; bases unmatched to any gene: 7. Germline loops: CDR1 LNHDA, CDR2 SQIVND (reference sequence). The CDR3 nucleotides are TGTGCCAGTAGTGCCACTAGCGGGGGTGGAAATGAGCAGTTCTTC. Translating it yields CASSATSGGGNEQFF.

The CDR3 bases are TGTGCCAGCAGTCCGCGACTAGCGGGGGGAGAGACCCAGTACTTC. Translated: CASSPRLAGGETQYF. The chain has TRBV12-3 or TRBV12-4 and TRBJ2-5; 13 bases align to TRBD2. This CDR3 contains 15 residues. The junction had 4 bases not matched to a gene; V was cut back by 5 bases and J by 4 bases.

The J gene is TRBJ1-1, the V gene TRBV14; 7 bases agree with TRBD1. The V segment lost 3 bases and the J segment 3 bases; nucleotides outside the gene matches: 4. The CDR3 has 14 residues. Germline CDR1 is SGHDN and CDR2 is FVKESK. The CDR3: CASSQTGTYTEAFF. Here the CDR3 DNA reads TGTGCCAGCAGCCAGACAGGGACCTACACTGAAGCTTTCTTT.

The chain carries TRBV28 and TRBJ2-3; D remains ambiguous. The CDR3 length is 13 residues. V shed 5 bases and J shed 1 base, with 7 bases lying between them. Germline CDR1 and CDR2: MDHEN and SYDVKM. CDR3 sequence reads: CASSVQGTDTQYF. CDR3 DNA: TGTGCCAGCAGTGTGCAGGGCACAGATACGCAGTATTTT.